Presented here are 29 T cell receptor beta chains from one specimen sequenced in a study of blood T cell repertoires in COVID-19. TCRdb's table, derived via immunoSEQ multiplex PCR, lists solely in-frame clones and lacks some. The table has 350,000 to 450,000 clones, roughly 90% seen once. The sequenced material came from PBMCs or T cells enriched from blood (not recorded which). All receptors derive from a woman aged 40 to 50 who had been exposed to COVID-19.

The CDR3 sequence is CASRAGPNNEQFF. CDR3 in DNA: TGTGCCAGCAGGGCGGGACCCAACAATGAGCAGTTCTTC. The chain combines TRBV7-3 with TRBJ2-1; tentative D call: TRBD2 (6 bases). The CDR3 contains 13 residues. Germline values: CDR1 SGHTA, CDR2 FQGTGA. Trimming stripped 6 bases from V and 5 bases from J, with 11 bases between.

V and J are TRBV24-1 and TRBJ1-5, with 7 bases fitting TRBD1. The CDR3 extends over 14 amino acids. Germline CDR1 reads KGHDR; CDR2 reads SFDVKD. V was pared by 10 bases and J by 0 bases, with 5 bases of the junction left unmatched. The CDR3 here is CATGDSYSNQPQHF. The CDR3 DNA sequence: TGTGCCACGGGGGACAGTTATAGCAATCAGCCCCAGCATTTT.

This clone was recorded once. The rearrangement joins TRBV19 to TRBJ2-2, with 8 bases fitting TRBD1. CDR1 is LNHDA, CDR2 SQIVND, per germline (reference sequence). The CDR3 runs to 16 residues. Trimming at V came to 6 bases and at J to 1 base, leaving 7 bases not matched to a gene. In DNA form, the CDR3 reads TGTGCCAGTAGAACACGACAGGGGCGGAACACCGGGGAGCTGTTTTTT. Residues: CASRTRQGRNTGELFF.

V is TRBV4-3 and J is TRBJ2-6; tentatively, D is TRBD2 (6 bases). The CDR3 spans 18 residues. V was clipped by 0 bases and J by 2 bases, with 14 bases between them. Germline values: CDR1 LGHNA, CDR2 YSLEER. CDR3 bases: TGCGCCAGCAGCCAAGATGCCGGAGGGACCACTGGGGCCAACGTCCTGACTTTC. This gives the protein CASSQDAGGTTGANVLTF.

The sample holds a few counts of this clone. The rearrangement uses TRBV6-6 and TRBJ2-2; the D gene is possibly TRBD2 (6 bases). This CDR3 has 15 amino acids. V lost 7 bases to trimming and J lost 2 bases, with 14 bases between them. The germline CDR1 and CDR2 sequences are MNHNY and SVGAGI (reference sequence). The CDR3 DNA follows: TGTGCCAGCACCAACTTGGGACTTAACACCGGGGAGCTGTTTTTT. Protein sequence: CASTNLGLNTGELFF.

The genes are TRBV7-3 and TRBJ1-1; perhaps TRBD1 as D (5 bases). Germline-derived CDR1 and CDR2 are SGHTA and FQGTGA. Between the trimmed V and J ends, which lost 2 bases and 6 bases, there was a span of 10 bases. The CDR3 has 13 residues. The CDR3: CASSLWQGSEAFF. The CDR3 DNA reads TGTGCCAGCAGCTTATGGCAGGGTTCTGAAGCTTTCTTT.

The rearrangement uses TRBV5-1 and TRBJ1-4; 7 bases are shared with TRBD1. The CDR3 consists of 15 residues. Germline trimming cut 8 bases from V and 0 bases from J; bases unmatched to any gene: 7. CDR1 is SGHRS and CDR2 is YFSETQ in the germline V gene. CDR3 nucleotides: TGCGCCAGTACCGGGACAGAAGCAACTAATGAAAAACTGTTTTTT. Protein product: CASTGTEATNEKLFF.

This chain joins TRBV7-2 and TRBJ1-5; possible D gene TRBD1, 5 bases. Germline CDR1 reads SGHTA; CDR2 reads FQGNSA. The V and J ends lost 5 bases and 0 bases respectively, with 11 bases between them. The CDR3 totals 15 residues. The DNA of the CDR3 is TGTGCCAGCAGCCTGCAGGGCTATAGCAATCAGCCCCAGCATTTT. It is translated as CASSLQGYSNQPQHF. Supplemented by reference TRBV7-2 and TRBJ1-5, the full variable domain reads GAGVSQSPSNKVTEKGKDVELRCDPISGHTALYWYRQSLGQGLEFLIYFQGNSAPDKSGLPSDRFSAERTGGSVSTLTIQRTQQEDSAVYLCASSLQGYSNQPQHFGDGTRLSIL.

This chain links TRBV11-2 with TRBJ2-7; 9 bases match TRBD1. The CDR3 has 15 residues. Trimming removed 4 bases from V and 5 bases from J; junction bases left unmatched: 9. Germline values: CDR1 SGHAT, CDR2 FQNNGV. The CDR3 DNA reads TGTGCCAGCAGCTCCCACTCGGGACAGGGTAACGAGCAGTACTTC. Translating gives CASSSHSGQGNEQYF.

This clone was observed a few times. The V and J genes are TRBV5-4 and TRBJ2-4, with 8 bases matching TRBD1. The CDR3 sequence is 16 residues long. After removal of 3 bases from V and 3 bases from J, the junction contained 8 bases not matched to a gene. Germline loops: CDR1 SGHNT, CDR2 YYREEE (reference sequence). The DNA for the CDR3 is TGTGCCAGCAGCTCGATGACAGGGGCGGTCAAAAACATTCAGTACTTC. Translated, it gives CASSSMTGAVKNIQYF.

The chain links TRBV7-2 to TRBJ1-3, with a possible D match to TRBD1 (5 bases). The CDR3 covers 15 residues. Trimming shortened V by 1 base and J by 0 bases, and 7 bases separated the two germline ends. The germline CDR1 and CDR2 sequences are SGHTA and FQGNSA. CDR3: CASSLDRLSGNTIYF. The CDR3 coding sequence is TGTGCCAGCAGCTTAGACAGGCTCTCTGGAAACACCATATATTTT.

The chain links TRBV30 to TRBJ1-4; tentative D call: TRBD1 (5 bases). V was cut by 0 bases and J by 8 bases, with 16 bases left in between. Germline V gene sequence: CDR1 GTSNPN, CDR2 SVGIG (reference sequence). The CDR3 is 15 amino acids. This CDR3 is CAWSVAVVRVEKLFF. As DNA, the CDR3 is TGTGCCTGGAGTGTGGCGGTAGTCAGGGTCGAAAAACTGTTTTTT.

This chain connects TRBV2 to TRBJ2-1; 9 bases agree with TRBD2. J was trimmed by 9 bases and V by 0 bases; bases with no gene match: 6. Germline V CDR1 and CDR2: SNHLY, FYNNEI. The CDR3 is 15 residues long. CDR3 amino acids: CASSEALAGVFEQFF. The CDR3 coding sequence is TGTGCCAGCAGTGAAGCGTTAGCGGGAGTTTTTGAGCAGTTCTTC.

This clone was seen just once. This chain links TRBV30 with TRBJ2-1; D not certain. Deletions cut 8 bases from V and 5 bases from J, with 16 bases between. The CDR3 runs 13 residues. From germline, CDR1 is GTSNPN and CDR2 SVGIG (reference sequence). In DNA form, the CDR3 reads TGTGCCAGTGCCCTAACCTTTAACAATGAGCAGTTCTTC. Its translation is CASALTFNNEQFF. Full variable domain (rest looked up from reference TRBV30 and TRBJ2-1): SQTIHQWPATLVQPVGSPLSLECTVEGTSNPNLYWYRQAAGRGLQLLFYSVGIGQISSEVPQNLSASRPQDRQFILSSKKLLLSDSGFYLCASALTFNNEQFFGPGTRLTVL.

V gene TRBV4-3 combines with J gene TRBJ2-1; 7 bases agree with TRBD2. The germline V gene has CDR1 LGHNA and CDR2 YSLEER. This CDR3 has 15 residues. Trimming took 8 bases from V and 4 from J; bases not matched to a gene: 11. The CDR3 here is CASATGEGGYNEQFF. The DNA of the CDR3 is TGCGCCAGCGCGACCGGGGAGGGCGGATACAATGAGCAGTTCTTC.

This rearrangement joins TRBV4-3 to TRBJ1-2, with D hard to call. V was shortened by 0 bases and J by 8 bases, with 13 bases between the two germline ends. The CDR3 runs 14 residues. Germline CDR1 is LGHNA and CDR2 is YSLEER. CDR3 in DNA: TGCGCCAGCAGCCAAGACTCGAGGTCTGGCGGCTACACCTTC. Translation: CASSQDSRSGGYTF.

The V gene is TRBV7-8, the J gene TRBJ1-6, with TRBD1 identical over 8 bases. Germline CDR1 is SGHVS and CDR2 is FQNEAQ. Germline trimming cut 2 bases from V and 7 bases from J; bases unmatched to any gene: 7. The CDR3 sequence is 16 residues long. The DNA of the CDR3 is TGTGCCAGCAGCTTAACTTCCGGGACAGGCAATTCACCCCTCCACTTT. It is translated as CASSLTSGTGNSPLHF. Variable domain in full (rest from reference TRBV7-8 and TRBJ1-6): GAGVSQSPRYKVAKRGQDVALRCDPISGHVSLFWYQQALGQGPEFLTYFQNEAQLDKSGLPSDRFFAERPEGSVSTLKIQRTQQEDSAVYLCASSLTSGTGNSPLHFGNGTRLTVT.

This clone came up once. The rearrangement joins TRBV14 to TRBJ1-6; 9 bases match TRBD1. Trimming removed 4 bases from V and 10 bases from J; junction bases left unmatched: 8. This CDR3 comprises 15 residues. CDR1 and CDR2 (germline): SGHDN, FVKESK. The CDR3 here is CASSPPGTGLSPLHF. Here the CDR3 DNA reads TGTGCCAGCAGCCCACCCGGGACAGGGCTCTCACCCCTCCACTTT.

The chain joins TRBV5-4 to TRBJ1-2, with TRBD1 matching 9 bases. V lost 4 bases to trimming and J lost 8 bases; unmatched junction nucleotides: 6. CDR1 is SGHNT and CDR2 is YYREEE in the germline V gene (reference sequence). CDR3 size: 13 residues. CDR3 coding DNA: TGTGCCAGCAGCACACCGACAGGGGGGGGCTACACCTTC. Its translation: CASSTPTGGGYTF.

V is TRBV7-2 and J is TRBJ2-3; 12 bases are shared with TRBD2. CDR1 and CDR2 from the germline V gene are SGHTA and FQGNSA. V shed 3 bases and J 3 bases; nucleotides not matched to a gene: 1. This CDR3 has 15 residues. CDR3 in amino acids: CASSLLAGGTDTQYF. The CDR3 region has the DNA TGTGCCAGCAGCTTGCTAGCGGGAGGGACAGATACGCAGTATTTT.

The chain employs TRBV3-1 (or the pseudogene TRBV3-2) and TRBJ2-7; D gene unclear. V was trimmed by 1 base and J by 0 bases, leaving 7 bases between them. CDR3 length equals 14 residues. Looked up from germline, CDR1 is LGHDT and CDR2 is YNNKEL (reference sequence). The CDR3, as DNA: TGTGCCAGCAGCCAAGCCCGTAGCTCCTACGAGCAGTACTTC. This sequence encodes CASSQARSSYEQYF.

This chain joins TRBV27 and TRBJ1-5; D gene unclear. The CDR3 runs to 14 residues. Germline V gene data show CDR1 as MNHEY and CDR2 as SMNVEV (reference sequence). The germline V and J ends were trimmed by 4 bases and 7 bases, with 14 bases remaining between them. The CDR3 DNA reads TGTGCCAGCAGTTCCGAGGGTCCAACGCAGCCCCAGCATTTT. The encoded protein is CASSSEGPTQPQHF.

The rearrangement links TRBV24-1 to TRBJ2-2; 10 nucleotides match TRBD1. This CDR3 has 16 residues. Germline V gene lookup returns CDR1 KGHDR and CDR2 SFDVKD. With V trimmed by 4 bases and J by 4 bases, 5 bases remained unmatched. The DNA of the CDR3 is TGTGCCACCAGTGACCCGGGACAGGGGAGCACCGGGGAGCTGTTTTTT. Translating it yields CATSDPGQGSTGELFF.

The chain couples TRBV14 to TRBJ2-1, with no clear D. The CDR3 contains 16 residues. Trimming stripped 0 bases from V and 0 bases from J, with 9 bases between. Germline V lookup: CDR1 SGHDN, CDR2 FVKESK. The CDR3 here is CASSQEVSRSYNEQFF. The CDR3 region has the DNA TGTGCCAGCAGCCAAGAGGTCAGTCGCTCCTACAATGAGCAGTTCTTC.

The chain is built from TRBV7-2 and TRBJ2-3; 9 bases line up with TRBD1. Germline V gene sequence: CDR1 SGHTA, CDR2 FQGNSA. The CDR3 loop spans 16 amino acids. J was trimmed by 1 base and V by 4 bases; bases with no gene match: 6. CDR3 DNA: TGTGCCAGCAGCTCCGGGACAGGGATTCGCACAGATACGCAGTATTTT. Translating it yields CASSSGTGIRTDTQYF.

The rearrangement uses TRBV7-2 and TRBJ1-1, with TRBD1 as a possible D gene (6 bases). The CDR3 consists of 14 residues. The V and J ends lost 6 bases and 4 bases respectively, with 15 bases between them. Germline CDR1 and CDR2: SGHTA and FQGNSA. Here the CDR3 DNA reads TGTGCCAGCAGACAAACAGGGCTCGGCACTGAAGCTTTCTTT. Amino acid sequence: CASRQTGLGTEAFF.

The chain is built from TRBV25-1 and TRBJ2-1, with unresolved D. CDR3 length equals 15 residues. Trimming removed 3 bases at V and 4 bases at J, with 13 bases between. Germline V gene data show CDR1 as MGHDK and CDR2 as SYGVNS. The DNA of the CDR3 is TGTGCCAGCAGTGAGGTCTCTGGGCCTTACAATGAGCAGTTCTTC. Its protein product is CASSEVSGPYNEQFF.

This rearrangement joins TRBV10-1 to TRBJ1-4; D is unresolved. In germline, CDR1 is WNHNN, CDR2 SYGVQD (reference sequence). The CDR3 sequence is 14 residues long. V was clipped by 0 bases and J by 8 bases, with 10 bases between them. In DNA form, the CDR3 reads TGCGCCAGCAGTGAGTCGGGCAGTCGAGAAAAACTGTTTTTT. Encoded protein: CASSESGSREKLFF.

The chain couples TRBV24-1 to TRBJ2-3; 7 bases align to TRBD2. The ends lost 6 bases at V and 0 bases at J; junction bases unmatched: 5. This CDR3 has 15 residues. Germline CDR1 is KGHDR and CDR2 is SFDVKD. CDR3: CATSIGGGSTDTQYF. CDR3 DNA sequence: TGTGCCACCAGTATAGGCGGGGGAAGCACAGATACGCAGTATTTT.